These T cell receptor beta chains were read from a single sample in a study of blood T cell repertoires in COVID-19. The protocol was immunoSEQ multiplex PCR, while the TCRdb copy is restricted to in-frame clones and leaves out a portion. This table holds some 70,000 clones, 80% found once. The specimen sequenced was peripheral blood. All receptors come from a human donor in a cohort sampled during active COVID-19. CDR3s include the opening cysteine and the closing phenylalanine or tryptophan. A D gene is named only where the DNA matches it firmly. A row's size may be missing; if present it is once, few, many or a size class.

CASGGGNSPLHF	TGTGCCAGCGGGGGAGGGAATTCACCCCTCCACTTT	TRBJ1-6	TRBV9	few	NA
CASSRGGRGTEAFF	TGTGCCAGCAGCCGAGGGGGGAGGGGAACTGAAGCTTTCTTT	TRBJ1-1	TRBV27	NA	NA
CATLRQGDYGYTF	TGTGCCACCCTGAGACAGGGAGACTATGGCTACACCTTC	TRBJ1-2	TRBV6-6	once	TRBD1
CATSDPGQGRDTQYF	TGTGCCACCAGTGACCCCGGACAGGGGAGAGATACGCAGTATTTT	TRBJ2-3	TRBV24-1	NA	TRBD1
CASNQPKAGRDEQYF	TGTGCCAGCAACCAGCCCAAGGCAGGGCGCGACGAGCAGTACTTC	TRBJ2-7	TRBV28	NA	NA
CASSGQGAGTGELFF	TGTGCCAGCAGCGGGCAGGGGGCGGGCACCGGGGAGCTGTTTTTT	TRBJ2-2	TRBV11-1	NA	TRBD1
CASSGQGSPNQPQHF	TGTGCCAGCAGTGGACAGGGGAGCCCCAATCAGCCCCAGCATTTT	TRBJ1-5	TRBV2	NA	TRBD1
CASSLFGGGTDTQYF	TGTGCCAGCAGTCTATTCGGCGGGGGCACAGATACGCAGTATTTT	TRBJ2-3	TRBV27	NA	NA
CAWRRTRDTGELFF	TGTGCCTGGAGGAGAACTAGGGACACCGGGGAGCTGTTTTTT	TRBJ2-2	TRBV30	NA	NA
CASGVGPYEQYF	TGTGCCAGCGGGGTGGGGCCCTACGAGCAGTACTTC	TRBJ2-7	TRBV12-3/TRBV12-4	NA	NA
CSVEGSLVGGTQYF	TGCAGCGTTGAAGGGTCACTCGTCGGCGGGACCCAGTACTTC	TRBJ2-5	TRBV29-1	NA	NA
CASGLATPSAGQGAYNEQFF	TGTGCTAGTGGTTTGGCCACCCCCTCGGCCGGACAGGGAGCCTACAATGAGCAGTTCTTC	TRBJ2-1	TRBV12-5	NA	TRBD1
CASSSLRGRNEQYF	TGTGCCAGCAGTTCCTTACGAGGGAGGAACGAGCAGTACTTC	TRBJ2-7	TRBV28	NA	NA
CASSPQAGTSYEQYF	TGTGCCAGCAGTCCCCAGGCGGGTACCTCCTACGAGCAGTACTTC	TRBJ2-7	TRBV6-5	medium-sized	NA
CASSPLAGMKNIQYF	TGTGCCAGCAGCCCCCTAGCGGGGATGAAAAACATTCAGTACTTC	TRBJ2-4	TRBV3-1/TRBV3-2	few	TRBD2
CATSSLVEEQFF	TGTGCCACCAGTTCCCTTGTAGAGGAGCAGTTCTTC	TRBJ2-1	TRBV24-1	NA	NA
CASSFGGGKEKLFF	TGTGCCAGCAGCTTTGGAGGGGGCAAAGAAAAACTGTTTTTT	TRBJ1-4	TRBV7-8	NA	TRBD1
CASSPPRLQETQYF	TGTGCCAGCAGCCCCCCTAGACTGCAAGAGACCCAGTACTTC	TRBJ2-5	TRBV7-2	NA	NA
CASSIAASGGPSSYNEQFF	TGTGCCAGTAGTATCGCGGCTAGCGGGGGCCCGAGCTCCTACAATGAGCAGTTCTTC	TRBJ2-1	TRBV19	NA	TRBD2
CASSLRELAGGTGELFF	TGTGCCAGCAGCTTGAGGGAACTAGCGGGGGGTACCGGGGAGCTGTTTTTT	TRBJ2-2	TRBV5-5	NA	TRBD2
CASSLAAGKSSYNSPLHF	TGTGCCAGCAGCTTAGCGGCAGGGAAGAGCTCCTATAATTCACCCCTCCACTTT	TRBJ1-6	TRBV7-8	NA	NA
CATSATDRAYNEQFF	TGTGCCACCAGTGCCACGGACAGGGCCTACAATGAGCAGTTCTTC	TRBJ2-1	TRBV24-1	NA	TRBD1
CASSRLGGLSNYGYTF	TGTGCCAGCTCCCGGCTGGGAGGCCTCTCCAACTATGGCTACACCTTC	TRBJ1-2	TRBV7-2	NA	NA
CASSRTGGNYGYTF	TGTGCCAGCAGCCGGACAGGGGGGAACTATGGCTACACCTTC	TRBJ1-2	TRBV5-4	NA	TRBD1
CASSMGQGVRDTEAFF	TGTGCCAGCAGTATGGGACAGGGGGTTCGGGACACTGAAGCTTTCTTT	TRBJ1-1	TRBV5-6	NA	TRBD1
CASSYDRSQETQYF	TGTGCCAGCAGCTATGACAGGAGCCAAGAGACCCAGTACTTC	TRBJ2-5	TRBV28	NA	NA
CAWRSRESTEAFF	TGTGCCTGGAGGTCCCGGGAGAGCACTGAAGCTTTCTTT	TRBJ1-1	TRBV30	NA	NA
CASSRGPDEKLFF	TGTGCCAGCAGCCGCGGTCCGGATGAAAAACTGTTTTTT	TRBJ1-4	TRBV7-2	NA	NA
CASSNGGQGSYEQYF	TGTGCCAGCAGCAACGGGGGACAGGGAAGCTACGAGCAGTACTTC	TRBJ2-7	TRBV5-4	NA	TRBD1
CASSLGSGSVADTQYF	TGTGCCAGCAGCTTAGGAAGCGGGAGCGTGGCAGATACGCAGTATTTT	TRBJ2-3	TRBV11-1	once	TRBD2
CASSLVGLGPQHF	TGTGCCAGCAGCTTGGTGGGCTTAGGGCCCCAGCATTTT	TRBJ1-5	TRBV7-2	NA	NA
CASSAGQNPNEQFF	TGTGCCAGCAGCGCCGGACAGAATCCCAATGAGCAGTTCTTC	TRBJ2-1	TRBV9	once	NA
CASSLETGPNYGYTF	TGCGCCAGCAGCTTGGAAACAGGGCCTAACTATGGCTACACCTTC	TRBJ1-2	TRBV5-1	NA	NA
CASSPPGQRGYGYTF	TGTGCCAGCAGCCCCCCGGGACAGAGAGGGTATGGCTACACCTTC	TRBJ1-2	TRBV14	NA	TRBD1
CASSFAPGGGYGYTF	TGCGCCAGCAGCTTCGCCCCAGGGGGCGGCTATGGCTACACCTTC	TRBJ1-2	TRBV5-1	NA	TRBD1
CASRPTGTNEQFF	TGTGCCAGTAGACCTACAGGGACCAATGAGCAGTTCTTC	TRBJ2-1	TRBV19	NA	NA
CASTRGAGGNQPQHF	TGTGCCAGCACCCGGGGGGCGGGAGGCAATCAGCCCCAGCATTTT	TRBJ1-5	TRBV7-2	few	NA
CASSRGYGYTF	TGCGCCAGCAGCCGAGGATATGGCTACACCTTC	TRBJ1-2	TRBV4-1	NA	NA
CASSGSETQYF	TGTGCCAGCAGCGGGAGTGAGACCCAGTACTTC	TRBJ2-5	TRBV11-3	NA	NA
CASMGTGTYGYTF	TGTGCCAGTATGGGGACAGGGACCTATGGCTACACCTTC	TRBJ1-2	TRBV19	few	TRBD1
CASRPGPDRRTEAFF	TGTGCCAGCAGACCTGGACCCGACAGGCGCACTGAAGCTTTCTTT	TRBJ1-1	TRBV6-5	NA	NA
CASSRTGGRNQPQHF	TGTGCCAGCTCACGGACAGGGGGCAGGAATCAGCCCCAGCATTTT	TRBJ1-5	TRBV18	NA	TRBD1
CASSPGTSGAQETQYF	TGTGCTAGCAGCCCTGGGACTAGCGGGGCCCAAGAGACCCAGTACTTC	TRBJ2-5	TRBV7-7	NA	TRBD2
CASSHAGTGGLGNQPQHF	TGTGCCAGCAGCCACGCCGGGACAGGGGGCCTGGGCAATCAGCCCCAGCATTTT	TRBJ1-5	TRBV7-2	NA	TRBD1
CASSYSGLAGANVLTF	TGTGCCAGCAGTTACTCGGGGCTGGCTGGGGCCAACGTCCTGACTTTC	TRBJ2-6	TRBV6-2/TRBV6-3	NA	NA
CASSLRLRRGNTGELFF	TGCGCCAGCAGCTTGCGTCTACGGCGGGGAAACACCGGGGAGCTGTTTTTT	TRBJ2-2	TRBV5-1	NA	NA
CASSPESRGHLAFF	TGCGCCAGCAGCCCGGAGAGCAGGGGGCATCTTGCTTTCTTT	TRBJ1-1	TRBV5-1	NA	TRBD1
CASSQDGANTEAFF	TGCGCCAGCAGCCAAGATGGGGCGAACACTGAAGCTTTCTTT	TRBJ1-1	TRBV4-3	NA	NA